What follows describes a single T cell receptor beta chain. This clone's antigen is unknown. No qualities accompany the bases; no much larger clone lies one base away. These data are taken from a study of cytomegalovirus exposure and HLA in healthy donors (dated by TCRdb to 2016 to 2017). Concerning the study at large: In an earlier analysis of some 610 of the donors, under 300 Gb of sequence data and some 100 million unique TCR beta sequences from about 190 million T cells were reported. The study profiled the T cell repertoires of approximately 700 subjects by immunosequencing and related them to cytomegalovirus serostatus. Donor age, sex, ethnicity and CMV serostatus were collected together with the repertoire data. The later analysis used no new phenotypic data to find candidate immune exposures, relying instead on TCR beta sequences and their occurrence across donors. A later genetic analysis used genome-wide SNP genotypes for about 65% of the 666 donors, treating that subset as a discovery cohort. Several DR-DQ haplotypes were treated as single units for association and clustering because of strong linkage in the cohort. The aim of the study was to test whether cataloging public T cell receptors could identify signatures of past pathogen exposure. To predict cytomegalovirus infection status, the study brought together high-throughput TCR immunosequencing, statistical association of individual TCRs with disease status, and machine learning. Both class I and class II loci were covered by HLA typing, at four-digit resolution. An earlier analysis of 587 of the donors used high-throughput TCR beta sequencing to judge whether each TCR beta V gene segment behaved as functional or pseudogenic. An early release covering just under 650 HLA-typed donors comprised 300 to 350 gigabases of sequencing data and 85 million to 100 million unique TCR sequences. All discovery cohort repertoires had been generated on a single sequencing platform. Among roughly 400 genotyped donors of the cohort, an average of around 250,000 unique TCR beta nucleotide sequences was sequenced per donor, of which about 18% were non-productive. Typing coverage varied by locus: about 620-640 donors for A, B, C, DRB1 and DQB1; 522 for DQA1; around 610 for DPA1; roughly 470 for DPB1. In addition to the first cohort of several hundred subjects, a separate validation cohort of over 90 different subjects was used. A later analysis re-analyzed previously published TCR beta repertoires from 550 to 700 donors and added high-resolution HLA genotyping to study TCR occurrence patterns. Of the 350 to 400 genotyped donors, approximately 83% fell in the genetic ancestry cluster associated with self-reported Caucasian donors.

To prepare the library, the immunoSEQ multiplex PCR assay was applied. For the multiplex PCR, a mixture combining 60 forward primers for TCR Vbeta segments and 13 reverse primers for TCR Jbeta segments was used. The CDR3 region of rearranged TCR beta genes was amplified from genomic DNA with a multiplex PCR assay. The Illumina HiSeq System was used to sequence the amplified TCR beta libraries as 87-base-pair reads. As for how the authors treated the data: A later analysis counted about 82 million unique TCR beta chains across the 666 repertoires, and some 11 million of these chains were shared by at least two donors. To remove PCR and sequencing errors, raw reads were error-corrected and collapsed into unique sequences using a nearest-neighbor algorithm that merged closely related sequences. To assign V, D and J gene segments, CDR3 sequences were aligned to IMGT reference sequences. For a sequence to be retained, a match of at least six nucleotides to both a V gene segment and a J gene segment was required. Rearrangements were classified as productive when the CDR3 lacked stop codons and remained in frame with V and J, and all other rearrangements were classified as non-productive. CDR3 was defined according to IMGT convention as the region running from the second conserved V-encoded cysteine to the conserved J-encoded phenylalanine. In an earlier analysis of some 550 of the donors, sequences lacking an unambiguous match to a single V gene segment were excluded. An earlier analysis of 587 of the donors called V segments functional above 56.7% productive rearrangements and segregating when the between-donor standard deviation exceeded 5%. A statistical classification framework was developed to diagnose cytomegalovirus status using the catalog of TCR beta chain sequences. In a later analysis, V and J genes were assigned by comparing TCR nucleotide sequences against IMGT/GENE-DB human TR gene sequences. A later analysis assigned CDR3 sequences and most-parsimonious VDJ recombination scenarios with the TCRdist pipeline. In a later analysis, each TCR beta chain was defined by its CDR3 amino acid sequence together with its V-gene family, and reads lacking a unique V-gene family were excluded. To address suspected cross-contamination and a sequencing artifact, a later analysis removed roughly 580 highly shared, low-generation-probability nucleotide sequences. In a later analysis, a clonal expansion index for each public chain was calculated from normalized within-repertoire ranks of inferred template counts. In a later analysis, generation probabilities were computed with a VDJ recombination model fitted to out-of-frame rearrangements, and the resulting probabilities were checked against IGoR. In a later analysis, TCR-TCR, TCR-HLA and TCR-CMV co-occurrence was scored with hypergeometric tests, and a repertoire-size bias correction was applied to TCR pairs. To estimate false discovery rates, a later analysis permuted the HLA or CMV assignments 20 times. In a later analysis, co-occurring TCRs were grouped using DBSCAN, and TCRdist sequence similarity was added for clustering within HLA-allele-positive subsets. Repertoires with fewer than 30,000 or more than 120,000 public chains were left out of co-occurrence clustering, as were a handful of repertoires with anomalous nucleotide sharing. The clones in this table, taken by TCRdb from immuneACCESS, are in-frame only. Not every clone is retained; where verified, under half of the shortfall comes from an unresolved V gene, and the cause of the rest is unknown. From that table come the V and J calls and clone size; the DNA was used to work out D and trimming. This sample has 99,000 or so clones in its table, and approximately 81% of those were observed once. About 3.6% of the sample rests with the top ten.

The CDR3 has 15 amino acids, counting the end cysteine and phenylalanine. The sequence is cut down to CDR3 DNA, 45 bases in frame from base 1. The germline V gene specifies LGHNT as CDR1 and FRNRAP as CDR2. The germline V end is reduced by 1 base and the J end by 4 bases; junction bases left unmatched: 2. In total, fewer than 750 healthy bone marrow donors made up the cohort. At the time of sampling, every cohort member was nominally healthy, though immune exposures that went unrecorded were likely present. The donor tested CMV seropositive and was one of the 289 seropositive cohort members. Every donor gave a peripheral blood sample, and the peripheral blood mononuclear cells from that sample were used for TCR beta sequencing. The Qiagen DNeasy Blood Extraction Kit was used to extract genomic DNA from the blood cell samples. Results the study describes overall, beyond this receptor: It was suggested by the authors that the approach could potentially be generalized to other disease states and immunological phenotypes. In both the original and validation cohorts, the classifier was reported to diagnose cytomegalovirus status with high specificity and sensitivity. A cluster of highly shared sequence variants was judged likely to represent a technical artifact of the sequencing pipeline. A total of fewer than 200 TCR beta chains were listed by the study as associated with cytomegalovirus. The only immune exposure information available for the cohort was CMV serostatus. In a later analysis, HLA-associated TCR beta chains showed more clonal expansion and lower generation probabilities than non-associated chains that were equally common. Because counts were too low, 15 to 20 rarely observed V segments, including chromosome 9 orphons, were excluded from the earlier analysis of several hundred of the donors. A later analysis found that TCR association rates varied across HLA loci, with DRB1 alleles showing the most associated TCRs and HLA-C alleles the fewest. A later genetic analysis reported fewer N-insertions in productive TCRs among donors in an Asian-associated ancestry cluster than the roughly 640-donor mean. Correlated functional status among segregating V segments might be attributable to linkage disequilibrium, but an unknown experimental factor could not be ruled out. In vitro tests confirmed that a few of the cytomegalovirus-associated TCR beta chains recognize cytomegalovirus antigens. In an earlier analysis of around 600 of the donors, most TCR beta V segments appeared in productive rearrangements about 90% or about 30% of the time, broadly matching IMGT annotations. This cohort had only TCR beta chains sequenced, and the lack of alpha or paired-chain data limited which features could be detected. Presence/absence analyses assumed roughly uniform sequencing depth across donors, an assumption that may not hold. A later genetic analysis associated a missense DCLRE1C variant with V-gene and J-gene trimming of TCR beta chains, and an independent cohort replicated the association. Because the 87-base-pair reads could not distinguish some IMGT-functional V segments, including TRBV6-2 and TRBV6-3, those segments were excluded. HLA typing was unavailable for some donors at each locus, so association tests used only the typed subset. Most TCR sequences were observed very rarely across donors, whereas some public TCRs were present in many individuals. According to a later analysis, parvovirus B19, influenza, CMV and Epstein-Barr virus appeared linked to several top co-occurrence clusters. A later analysis associated about 16,000 TCR beta sequences with specific HLA alleles at a false discovery rate of 0.05. Assigning TCR associations to individual alleles was difficult when HLA alleles, especially DR and DQ, strongly co-occurred. Most CMV-associated TCR beta chains appeared to be HLA-restricted in a later analysis, and the HLA associations seemed to be driven largely by CMV exposure. A further reported finding was that TCR beta sequences accurately predicted the HLA-A and HLA-B alleles for most subjects in the first cohort.

The sequenced sample consisted of PBMCs. The rearrangement combines TRBV12-5 with TRBJ2-1, and 9 junctional nucleotides match TRBD2. This sequence originates from a male donor in good health and CMV-seropositive. The CDR3 region reads CASGLGLAGYNEQFF. The DNA sequence is as follows: TGTGCTAGTGGTTTGGGCCTAGCGGGGTACAATGAGCAGTTCTTC.